A single sample gave rise to the 26 T cell receptor beta chains below, sequenced in a study of T cells in Graves' hyperthyroidism and ophthalmopathy. What was amplified from RNA transcripts were TCR beta CDR3 regions. During a first-round RT-PCR of the TCR CDR3, the HTBI primer set was used. From the multiplex PCR reads, TCRdb called clonotypes with MiXCR, one entry per CDR3 protein. Counted here are around 350,000 distinct CDR3 sequences, roughly 15% occurring once; the ten biggest clones make up 15% to 20%. Sequencing was carried out using blood. The receptors derive from a woman between 25 and 40 years old with Graves' ophthalmopathy.

This clonotype appeared a few times. The CDR3 DNA follows: TGCAGTGCTAGCCCTGATGGGGGGGCGGTCTATGGCTACACCTTC. Translating it yields CSASPDGGAVYGYTF. The rearrangement joins TRBV20-1 to TRBJ1-2; tentative D call: TRBD1 (6 bases). The length of the CDR3 is 15 residues. The germline V gene encodes CDR1 DFQATT and CDR2 SNEGSKA (reference sequence). Trimming stripped 3 bases from V and 4 bases from J, with 18 bases between.

Ten or more counts support this clonotype. The chain is built from TRBV28 and TRBJ1-5; the match to TRBD1 covers 10 bases. The CDR3 covers 13 residues. Germline values: CDR1 MDHEN, CDR2 SYDVKM. The V and J ends lost 8 bases and 6 bases, in that order; junction bases with no gene match: 4. CDR3 DNA sequence: TGTGCCAGCCGGCGACAGGGGGCTCAGCCCCAGCATTTT. Translation gives CASRRQGAQPQHF.

This clonotype showed up many times. V usage is TRBV6-6 and J usage is TRBJ2-3; 8 positions match TRBD2. The germline V gene encodes CDR1 MNHNY and CDR2 SVGAGI (reference sequence). Unmatched junction bases numbered 7, after V lost 0 bases and J lost 2 bases. The CDR3 has 17 residues. The DNA for the CDR3 is TGTGCCAGCAGTTACTCGTTTACGGGGGGGTTCACAGATACGCAGTATTTT. Its protein product is CASSYSFTGGFTDTQYF.

Of note for this clonotype: This sequence may be a read error, since a much larger clone differs from it by one base. The chain carries TRBV27 and TRBJ2-4, with 9 positions matching TRBD1. CDR1 is MNHEY and CDR2 is SMNVEV in the germline V gene (reference sequence). V was pared by 4 bases and J by 1 base, with 5 bases of the junction left unmatched. This CDR3 is 16 amino acids long. CDR3 sequence reads: CASSSQGAGAKNIQYF. The CDR3 DNA reads TGTGCCAGCAGTTCACAGGGGGCCGGTGCCAAAAACATTCAGTACTTC.

This clonotype was counted many times. The rearrangement uses TRBV7-8 and TRBJ1-5; 8 nucleotides match TRBD1. Germline assignment: CDR1 SGHVS and CDR2 FQNEAQ. The CDR3 is 15 amino acids. Losses at the gene ends were 5 bases for V and 7 bases for J; bases not matched to a gene: 10. The CDR3 is CASSPMDRDGQPQHF. The CDR3 DNA follows: TGTGCCAGCAGCCCAATGGACAGGGATGGACAGCCCCAGCATTTT.

The rearrangement joins TRBV20-1 to TRBJ2-7, with 10 bases identical to TRBD2. The CDR3 extends over 16 amino acids. V trimming: 0 bases; J trimming: 4 bases; junction bases outside the gene matches: 9. CDR1 DFQATT and CDR2 SNEGSKA come from the germline V gene (reference sequence). CDR3: CSARDHLAGVQYEQYF. CDR3 nucleotides: TGCAGTGCTAGAGATCATCTAGCGGGGGTCCAATACGAGCAGTACTTC.

This clonotype was observed many times. V gene TRBV5-6 combines with J gene TRBJ1-6; D may be TRBD1 (5 bases). Trimming removed 5 bases at V and 14 bases at J, with 11 bases between. The CDR3 spans 11 residues. Per germline, CDR1 SGHDT and CDR2 YYEEEE. The CDR3 DNA reads TGTGCCAGCAGTCGCGGGGCGGCCCTCCACTTT. This translates into CASSRGAALHF.

This clonotype was seen at least ten times. CDR3 loop: CASSLLRDYNEQFF. Written as DNA, the CDR3 is TGTGCCAGCAGTCTCCTACGGGACTACAATGAGCAGTTCTTC. The chain carries TRBV28 and TRBJ2-1; weak D call: TRBD2 (5 bases). CDR1 is MDHEN, CDR2 SYDVKM, per germline. Trimming took off 5 bases at V and 3 bases at J, with 11 bases between the two ends. The CDR3 consists of 14 residues.

The chain uses TRBV19 and TRBJ1-5, with D unclear. Deletions cut 5 bases from V and 0 bases from J, with 14 bases between. The CDR3 covers 16 residues. In germline, CDR1 is LNHDA, CDR2 SQIVND (reference sequence). CDR3 residues: CASSLQTPYSNQPQHF. The CDR3 nucleotides read TGTGCCAGTAGTCTCCAGACACCCTATAGCAATCAGCCCCAGCATTTT.

The chain uses TRBV20-1 and TRBJ1-5; 10 bases agree with TRBD1. The V segment lost 6 bases and the J segment 2 bases; nucleotides outside the gene matches: 10. Germline V lookup: CDR1 DFQATT, CDR2 SNEGSKA (reference sequence). The CDR3 loop spans 16 amino acids. The CDR3 reads CSAPGQGRIGNQPQHF. CDR3 bases: TGCAGTGCCCCGGGACAGGGGCGAATTGGCAATCAGCCCCAGCATTTT.

The chain uses TRBV7-6 and TRBJ2-7; 15 bases fit TRBD2. The CDR3 covers 17 residues. V dropped 5 bases and J dropped 1; count of bases not matched to a gene: 6. The germline gives CDR1 SGHVS, CDR2 FNYEAQ. The CDR3 protein is CASSGGTSGGLSYEQYF. In nucleotides, the CDR3 is TGTGCCAGCAGCGGCGGGACTAGCGGGGGGCTGTCCTACGAGCAGTACTTC.

This clonotype was seen at least ten times. The V call is TRBV2, the J call TRBJ2-7; weak D call: TRBD2 (6 bases). There are 14 residues in the CDR3. The V end was cut by 3 bases, the J end by 2 bases, with 11 bases between. From germline, CDR1 is SNHLY and CDR2 FYNNEI. The CDR3 DNA sequence: TGTGCCAGCAGTGAGGCGGGACTCGCCTACGAGCAGTACTTC. Protein sequence: CASSEAGLAYEQYF.

This clonotype has ten or more counts. This chain connects TRBV6-1 to TRBJ1-3, with D maybe TRBD1 (6 bases). The V end was cut by 4 bases, the J end by 4 bases, with 11 bases between. Looked up from germline, CDR1 is MNHNS and CDR2 is SASEGT. This CDR3 spans 14 amino acids. Here the CDR3 reads CASSGTGSGNTIYF. The CDR3 bases are TGTGCCAGCAGTGGCACAGGGTCCGGAAACACCATATATTTT.

This clonotype was counted many times. The chain has TRBV3-1 and TRBJ2-1; unclear D gene. Per the germline V gene, CDR1 is LGHDT and CDR2 is YNNKEL (reference sequence). The germline V and J ends were trimmed by 1 base and 7 bases, with 14 bases remaining between them. The CDR3 sequence is 15 residues long. This chain's CDR3 is CASSQGRMIINEQFF. DNA of the CDR3: TGTGCCAGCAGCCAAGGTCGCATGATAATAAATGAGCAGTTCTTC.

V is TRBV6-1 and J is TRBJ2-7; 7 positions match TRBD1. Trimming at V came to 6 bases and at J to 0 bases, leaving 5 bases not matched to a gene. Germline CDR1 MNHNS, CDR2 SASEGT. The CDR3 spans 14 residues. CDR3 region: CASRSTGSSYEQYF. CDR3 DNA sequence: TGTGCCAGCAGGTCGACAGGGAGCTCCTACGAGCAGTACTTC.

This chain connects TRBV20-1 to TRBJ2-2; 12 nucleotides match TRBD2. This CDR3 has 15 amino acids. CDR1 DFQATT and CDR2 SNEGSKA come from the germline V gene (reference sequence). The junction had 4 bases not matched to a gene; V was cut back by 7 bases and J by 1 base. The DNA of the CDR3 is TGCAGTGTGACTAGCGGGGGTGAGAACACCGGGGAGCTGTTTTTT. Translation gives CSVTSGGENTGELFF.

Ten or more counts support this clonotype. The chain employs TRBV12-3 or TRBV12-4 and TRBJ2-5; the match to TRBD1 covers 9 bases. The CDR3 has 15 residues. The V and J ends lost 4 bases and 5 bases, in that order; junction bases with no gene match: 8. DNA for the CDR3: TGTGCCAGCAGTTCCCCTAGGACAGGGGTGGAGACCCAGTACTTC. Translating gives CASSSPRTGVETQYF.

There are many counts of this clonotype. The V call is TRBV3-1, the J call TRBJ1-3; TRBD1 is a possible D gene (6 bases). Deletions cut 4 bases from V and 4 bases from J, with 14 bases between. Germline CDR1 reads LGHDT; CDR2 reads YNNKEL (reference sequence). This CDR3 is built from 15 residues. The CDR3 nucleotides read TGTGCCAGCAGCCTTAAGGGGGGTATCGGAAACACCATATATTTT. Protein sequence: CASSLKGGIGNTIYF.

This clonotype has at least ten counts. This sequence joins TRBV30 and TRBJ1-3; no firm D call. The CDR3 has 16 amino acids. CDR1 is GTSNPN, CDR2 SVGIG, per germline (reference sequence). V lost 2 bases to trimming and J lost 0 bases, with 14 bases between them. The CDR3 bases are TGTGCCTGGAGTATCCTCCGGGAGGCCTCTGGAAACACCATATATTTT. This gives the protein CAWSILREASGNTIYF.

V is TRBV18 and J is TRBJ1-3; 9 bases line up with TRBD1. The V segment lost 3 bases and the J segment 1 base; nucleotides outside the gene matches: 4. Germline V CDR1 and CDR2: KGHSH, LQKENI. The CDR3 is made up of 16 amino acids. The CDR3 sequence: CASSPGQGWSGNTIYF. In DNA form, the CDR3 reads TGTGCCAGCTCACCGGGACAGGGATGGTCTGGAAACACCATATATTTT.

The chain joins TRBV7-3 to TRBJ2-5, with TRBD2 matching 9 bases. Trimming took 5 bases from V and 5 from J; bases not matched to a gene: 18. Looked up from germline, CDR1 is SGHTA and CDR2 is FQGTGA. The CDR3 runs to 18 residues. Here the CDR3 reads CASSPGRGGKPGRETQYF. As DNA, the CDR3 is TGTGCCAGCAGCCCAGGGCGGGGGGGGAAACCCGGAAGGGAGACCCAGTACTTC.

The chain is built from TRBV20-1 and TRBJ2-5, with 14 bases fitting TRBD2. The CDR3 is made up of 17 amino acids. The germline V gene has CDR1 DFQATT and CDR2 SNEGSKA (reference sequence). V lost 4 bases and J lost 4; bases outside the gene matches: 11. The CDR3 nucleotides are TGCAGTGCTAACTTGGCCCCGGGACTAGCGGGAGTAGAGACCCAGTACTTC. The encoded protein is CSANLAPGLAGVETQYF.

The chain employs TRBV20-1 and TRBJ1-2, with D unclear. CDR3 length equals 15 residues. V lost 1 base to trimming and J lost 7 bases, with 19 bases between them. CDR1 and CDR2 from the germline V gene are DFQATT and SNEGSKA (reference sequence). CDR3 region: CSARGIGKSISGYTF. The CDR3 bases are TGCAGTGCTAGAGGTATAGGAAAAAGCATCTCTGGCTACACCTTC.

This clonotype was counted only a few times. The rearrangement links TRBV19 to TRBJ1-1, with D hard to call. The germline V and J ends were trimmed by 7 bases and 0 bases, with 9 bases remaining between them. The CDR3 consists of 13 residues. Germline V CDR1 and CDR2: LNHDA, SQIVND (reference sequence). The CDR3: CASKRGMNTEAFF. CDR3 nucleotides: TGTGCCAGTAAAAGAGGCATGAACACTGAAGCTTTCTTT.

Worth noting for this clonotype: An end of the junction differs from the germline gene, which may be a read error. This chain connects TRBV6-1 to TRBJ2-7; D remains ambiguous. This CDR3 spans 18 amino acids. Germline V lookup: CDR1 MNHNS, CDR2 SASEGT. The CDR3 protein is CASSARLPAGSVSDEQYF. The CDR3 region has the DNA TGTGCCAGCAGTGCAAGGCTGCCCGCTGGCTCCGTCTCCGACGAGCAGTACTTC.

This clonotype was found a few times. The V call is TRBV6-1, the J call TRBJ2-5, with D possibly TRBD1 on 5 matching bases. V lost 6 bases and J 4 bases, leaving 18 bases between the germline ends. Germline V CDR1 and CDR2: MNHNS, SASEGT. The CDR3 length is 15 residues. For the CDR3, the DNA is TGTGCCAGCAGGGAAAGGACATCAACGGTAGAGACCCAGTACTTC. Protein product: CASRERTSTVETQYF.